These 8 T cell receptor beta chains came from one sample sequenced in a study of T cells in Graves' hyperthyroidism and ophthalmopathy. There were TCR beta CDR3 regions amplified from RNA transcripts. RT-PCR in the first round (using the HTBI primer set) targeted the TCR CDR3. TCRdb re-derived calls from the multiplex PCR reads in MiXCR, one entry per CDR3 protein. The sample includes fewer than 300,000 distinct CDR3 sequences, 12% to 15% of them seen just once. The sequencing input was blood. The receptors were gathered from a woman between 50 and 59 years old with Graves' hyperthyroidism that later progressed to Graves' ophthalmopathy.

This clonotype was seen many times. The chain's CDR3 is CASSVAKTEAFF. The CDR3 DNA sequence: TGTGCCAGCAGTGTAGCAAAGACTGAAGCTTTCTTT. The V and J genes are TRBV6-1 and TRBJ1-1; no firm D call. The CDR3 has 12 amino acids. The germline V and J ends were trimmed by 4 bases and 5 bases, with 8 bases remaining between them. From germline, CDR1 is MNHNS and CDR2 SASEGT.

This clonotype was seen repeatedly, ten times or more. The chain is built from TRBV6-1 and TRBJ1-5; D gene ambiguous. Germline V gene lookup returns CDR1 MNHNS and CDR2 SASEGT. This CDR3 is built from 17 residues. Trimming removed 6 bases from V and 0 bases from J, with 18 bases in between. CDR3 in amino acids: CASSPSGGRYSNQPQHF. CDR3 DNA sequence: TGTGCCAGCAGCCCCTCGGGAGGGAGGTATAGCAATCAGCCCCAGCATTTT.

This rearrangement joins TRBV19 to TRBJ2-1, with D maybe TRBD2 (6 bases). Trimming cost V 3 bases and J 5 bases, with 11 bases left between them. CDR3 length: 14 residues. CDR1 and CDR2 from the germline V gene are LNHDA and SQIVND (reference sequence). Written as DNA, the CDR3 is TGTGCCAGTAGTATGACTAGAATCAACAATGAGCAGTTCTTC. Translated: CASSMTRINNEQFF. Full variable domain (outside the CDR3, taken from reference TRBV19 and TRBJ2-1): DGGITQSPKYLFRKEGQNVTLSCEQNLNHDAMYWYRQDPGQGLRLIYYSQIVNDFQKGDIAEGYSVSREKKESFPLTVTSAQKNPTAFYLCASSMTRINNEQFFGPGTRLTVL.

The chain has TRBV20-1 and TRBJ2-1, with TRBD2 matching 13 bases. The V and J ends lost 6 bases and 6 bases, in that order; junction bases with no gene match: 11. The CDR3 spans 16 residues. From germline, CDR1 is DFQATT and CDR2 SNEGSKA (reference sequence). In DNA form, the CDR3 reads TGCAGTGCCGCGCCGGGACTAGCGGGATTTTTCAATGAGCAGTTCTTC. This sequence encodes CSAAPGLAGFFNEQFF.

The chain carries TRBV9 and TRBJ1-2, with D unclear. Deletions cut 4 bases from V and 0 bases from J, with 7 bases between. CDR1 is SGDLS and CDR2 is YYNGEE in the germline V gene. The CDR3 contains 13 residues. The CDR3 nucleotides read TGTGCCAGCAGCCCGGCCCCTAACTATGGCTACACCTTC. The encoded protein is CASSPAPNYGYTF.

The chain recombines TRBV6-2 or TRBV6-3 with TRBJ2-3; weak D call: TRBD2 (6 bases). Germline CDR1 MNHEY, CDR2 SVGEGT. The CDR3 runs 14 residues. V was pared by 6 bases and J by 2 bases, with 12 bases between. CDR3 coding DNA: TGTGCCAGCAGGGGAGGCCTACCCACAGATACGCAGTATTTT. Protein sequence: CASRGGLPTDTQYF.

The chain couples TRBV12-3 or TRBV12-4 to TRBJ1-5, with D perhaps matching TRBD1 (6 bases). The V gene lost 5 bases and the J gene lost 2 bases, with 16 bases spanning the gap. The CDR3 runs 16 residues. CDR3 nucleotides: TGTGCCAGCAGTGCGTTCGGGACAACTCGCAATCAGCCCCAGCATTTT. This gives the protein CASSAFGTTRNQPQHF.

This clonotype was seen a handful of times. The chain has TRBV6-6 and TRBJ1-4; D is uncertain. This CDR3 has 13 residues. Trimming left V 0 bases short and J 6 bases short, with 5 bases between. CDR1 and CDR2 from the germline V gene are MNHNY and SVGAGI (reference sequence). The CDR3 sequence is CASSYSLYEKLFF. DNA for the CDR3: TGTGCCAGCAGTTACTCCCTTTATGAAAAACTGTTTTTT.